A selection of T cell receptor beta chains follows, all from one sample in a study of blood T cell repertoires in COVID-19. Assay used: immunoSEQ multiplex PCR; TCRdb lists only in-frame clones, some missing. The profile shows fewer than 25,000 clones, 80% to 90% of them singletons. Specimen: peripheral blood. Every receptor here comes from a human donor with active COVID-19. The donor label of this sample is uncertain. Both conserved end residues are part of each CDR3. A D gene is named only where the DNA matches it firmly.

TRBD2	TRBJ2-7	18	TRBV12-5	CASGLVLGASGRGHEQYF
TRBD1	TRBJ1-2	14	TRBV25-1	CASSGRQGNYGYTF
.	TRBJ2-3	12	TRBV20-1	CSASERADTQYF
TRBD1	TRBJ2-3	13	TRBV6-6	CASKRTGGDTQYF
TRBD1	TRBJ2-5	15	TRBV3-1/TRBV3-2	CASSQQGQGRQTQYF
TRBD1	TRBJ2-1	13	TRBV5-1	CASSPDRLSEQFF
TRBD1	TRBJ2-5	13	TRBV7-2	CASSSGQGSHQYF
.	TRBJ2-1	11	TRBV20-1	CSARSDLEQFF
TRBD1	TRBJ2-4	12	TRBV2	CASSTLGDRDIF
.	TRBJ2-5	15	TRBV7-8	CASTISVSFLETQYF